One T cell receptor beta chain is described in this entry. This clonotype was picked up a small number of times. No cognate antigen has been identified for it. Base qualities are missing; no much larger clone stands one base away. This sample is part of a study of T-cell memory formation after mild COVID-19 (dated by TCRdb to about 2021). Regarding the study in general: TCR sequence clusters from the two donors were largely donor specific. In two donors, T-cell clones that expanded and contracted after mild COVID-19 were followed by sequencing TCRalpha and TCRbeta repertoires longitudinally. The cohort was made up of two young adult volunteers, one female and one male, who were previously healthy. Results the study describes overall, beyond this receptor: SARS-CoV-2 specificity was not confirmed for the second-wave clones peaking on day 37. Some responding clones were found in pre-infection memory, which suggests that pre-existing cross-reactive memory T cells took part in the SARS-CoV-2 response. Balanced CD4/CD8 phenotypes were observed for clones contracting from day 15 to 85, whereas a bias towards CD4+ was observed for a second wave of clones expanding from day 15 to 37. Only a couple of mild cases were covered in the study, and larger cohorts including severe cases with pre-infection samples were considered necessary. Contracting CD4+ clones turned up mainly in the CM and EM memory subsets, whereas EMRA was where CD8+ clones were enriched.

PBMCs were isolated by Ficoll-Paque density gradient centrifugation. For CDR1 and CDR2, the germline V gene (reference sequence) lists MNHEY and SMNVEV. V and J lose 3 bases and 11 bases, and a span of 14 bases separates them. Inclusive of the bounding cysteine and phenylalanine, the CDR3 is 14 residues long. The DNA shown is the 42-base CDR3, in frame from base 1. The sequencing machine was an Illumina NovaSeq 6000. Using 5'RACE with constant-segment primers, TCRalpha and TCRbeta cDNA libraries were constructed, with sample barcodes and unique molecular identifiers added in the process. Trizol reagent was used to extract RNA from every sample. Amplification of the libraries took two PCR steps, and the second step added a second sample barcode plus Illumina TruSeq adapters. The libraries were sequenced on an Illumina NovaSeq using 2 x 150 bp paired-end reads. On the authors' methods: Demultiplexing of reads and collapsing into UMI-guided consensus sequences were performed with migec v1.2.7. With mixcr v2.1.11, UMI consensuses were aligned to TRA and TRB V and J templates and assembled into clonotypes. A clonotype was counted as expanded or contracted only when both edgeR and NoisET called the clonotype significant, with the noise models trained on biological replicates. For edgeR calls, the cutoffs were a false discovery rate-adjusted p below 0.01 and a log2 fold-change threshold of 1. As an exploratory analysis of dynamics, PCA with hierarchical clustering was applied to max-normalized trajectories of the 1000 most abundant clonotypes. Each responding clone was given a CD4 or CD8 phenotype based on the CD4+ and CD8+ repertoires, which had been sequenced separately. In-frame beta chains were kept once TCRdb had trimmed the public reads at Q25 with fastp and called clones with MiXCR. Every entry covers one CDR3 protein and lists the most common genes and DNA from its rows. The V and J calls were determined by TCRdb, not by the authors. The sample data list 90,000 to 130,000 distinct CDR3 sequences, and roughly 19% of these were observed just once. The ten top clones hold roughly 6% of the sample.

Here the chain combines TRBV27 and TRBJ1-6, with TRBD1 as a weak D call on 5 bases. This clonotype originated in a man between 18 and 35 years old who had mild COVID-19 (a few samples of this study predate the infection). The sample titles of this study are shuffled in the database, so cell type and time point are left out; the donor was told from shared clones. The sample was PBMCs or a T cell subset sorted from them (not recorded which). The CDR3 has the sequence CASSFTPPGTPLHF. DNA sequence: TGTGCCAGCAGTTTTACCCCCCCAGGGACACCCCTCCACTTT.